Sequencing of this T cell receptor (beta chain) was carried out in a study of T cell changes during pregnancy in multiple sclerosis. Method: immunoSEQ multiplex PCR; TCRdb's copy keeps in-frame clones and lacks some. The sample contains some 60,000 clones, approximately 91% of which appear only once. Germline V gene data show CDR1 as MNHEY and CDR2 as SVGAGI. The V segment lost 2 bases and the J segment 5 bases; nucleotides outside the gene matches: 3. The CDR3 runs 14 residues. This sequence was found in a female donor with multiple sclerosis, enrolled in a pregnancy study. This specimen was peripheral blood, taken in the second trimester of pregnancy. V and J are TRBV6-5 and TRBJ1-1; 9 nucleotides line up with TRBD1. CDR3 residues: CASSYGTGLTEAFF. The CDR3 DNA is TGTGCCAGCAGTTACGGGACAGGGTTGACTGAAGCTTTCTTT.